This T cell receptor beta chain came from a study of shared clonotypes between healthy human individuals. Study observations and caveats: Relative to their counterparts shared across all four donors, non-shared clonotypes exhibited diminished generation probabilities.

An even split of each subset's genomic DNA across several immunoSEQ plates was performed. Original handling: Filtering differed because ImmunoSEQ produced junction-only sequences that carried no quality scores. Sequenced by immunoSEQ multiplex PCR; TCRdb stores in-frame clones only, minus some. For V, J and clone size, that table is used; D and trimming come from the DNA. The sample has about 2 million clones, 85% to 95% seen once; the top ten hold 0.1% to 0.15%. Each of the donors was a healthy adult who was HIV-negative and had not had a recent acute infection or vaccination. The CDR3 loop spans 14 amino acids. CDR1 is SGHTA and CDR2 is FQGNSA in the germline V gene. V gave up 5 bases and J gave up 4 bases; unmatched junction bases: 7. Regarding this clone: Its antigen is still unknown.

The TCR comes from a man between 18 and 29 years old in good health. The chain joins TRBV7-2 to TRBJ1-2; 7 nucleotides line up with TRBD1. Sequenced sample: naive CD4+ T cells sorted from blood. Indicated subset: CD45RA+ positively selected. CDR3 loop: CASSPTGVGYGYTF. CDR3 DNA: TGTGCCAGCAGCCCAACAGGGGTGGGCTATGGCTACACCTTC.